This T cell receptor (beta chain) was sequenced for a study of blood T cells in healthy people across ages. Looked up from germline, CDR1 is SGHTA and CDR2 is FQGTGA. The CDR3 extends over 18 amino acids. Note on this clonotype: Possible read error: a much larger clone is one base away.

Alongside a J-beta primer mix, a sample-barcoded 5' primer served in a second PCR lasting about 7 to 12 cycles. TCRdb re-called the 5' RACE reads through MiXCR, storing one row per CDR3 protein. The sample shows roughly 680,000 distinct CDR3 sequences, around 52% of them seen only once. V usage is TRBV7-3 and J usage is TRBJ1-2; possible D gene TRBD1, 6 bases. Material: blood. The clonotype comes from a woman of 80 years or more in good health. CDR3 sequence (DNA): TGTGCCAACAGCAAGTCCCCACCCTCGGGGGGCATCGACTATGGCTACACCTTC. Translation: CANSKSPPSGGIDYGYTF.